This TCR beta chain was recovered during a study of shared T cell receptors in the human thymus. The ends lost 1 base at V and 0 bases at J; junction bases unmatched: 5. The CDR3 extends over 16 amino acids. Germline CDR1 and CDR2: SNHLY and FYNNEI. Generated by immunoSEQ multiplex PCR, the TCRdb table keeps only in-frame clones and is missing some. This sample has 600,000 to 900,000 clones; 70% to 90% occur once, and the top ten carry roughly 0.01%. The sample also formed part of further work on human thymus T cells. As reported in that work: Thymus tissue was removed during corrective cardiac surgery. Overlap was high between thymic repertoires from unrelated individuals, as reported in related research.

The receptor comes from a girl less than two years old with a congenital heart defect. Sequencing input: thymocytes. This sequence joins TRBV2 and TRBJ2-7; TRBD2 matches at 8 bases. The CDR3 protein is CASSEVSGGLSYEQYF. The CDR3 DNA is TGTGCCAGCAGTGAAGTAAGCGGGGGCCTCTCCTACGAGCAGTACTTC.